Listed below are T cell receptor beta chains from one sample, sequenced in a study of breast tumors, draining lymph nodes, adjacent tissues. TCRdb re-called the multiplex PCR reads through MiXCR, storing one row per CDR3 protein. The sample carries 65,000 to 80,000 distinct CDR3 sequences, roughly 20% recorded once. Sequenced input: axillary lymph node tissue. These receptors all come from a female donor with breast cancer. Some clones in this sample may be carry-over from other donors' samples. Each CDR3 is given with its conserved first and last residue. The order of the fields is V gene, clone size, D gene, J gene, CDR3 protein, CDR3 DNA. A D gene is named only where the DNA matches it firmly. Clone size, where shown, is once, few, many, or a class for clones that have expanded.

v_gene: TRBV20-1; abundance: many; d_gene: TRBD2; j_gene: TRBJ2-1; CDR3aa: CSAVATSGGYNEQFF; CDR3nt: TGCAGTGCAGTCGCGACTAGCGGGGGTTACAATGAGCAGTTCTTC
v_gene: TRBV6-2/TRBV6-3; abundance: few; d_gene: NA; j_gene: TRBJ1-5; CDR3aa: CASTRGWNQPQHF; CDR3nt: TGTGCCAGCACCCGGGGGTGGAATCAGCCCCAGCATTTT
v_gene: TRBV20-1; abundance: many; d_gene: NA; j_gene: TRBJ2-7; CDR3aa: CSGDKLTYEQYF; CDR3nt: TGCAGTGGGGACAAATTAACCTACGAGCAGTACTTC
v_gene: TRBV4-3; abundance: many; d_gene: TRBD2; j_gene: TRBJ2-7; CDR3aa: CASSPVGGRAYEQYF; CDR3nt: TGCGCCAGCAGCCCGGTAGGCGGGAGGGCGTACGAGCAGTACTTC
v_gene: TRBV11-3; abundance: many; d_gene: NA; j_gene: TRBJ2-3; CDR3aa: CASSRANTDTQYF; CDR3nt: TGTGCCAGCAGCCGAGCAAACACAGATACGCAGTATTTT
v_gene: TRBV20-1; abundance: many; d_gene: NA; j_gene: TRBJ2-1; CDR3aa: CSALLPHPREDEQFF; CDR3nt: TGCAGTGCTTTACTGCCTCATCCGAGGGAGGATGAGCAGTTCTTC
v_gene: TRBV5-8; abundance: many; d_gene: NA; j_gene: TRBJ2-3; CDR3aa: CASSLWGGLPTDTQYF; CDR3nt: TGTGCCAGCAGCTTGTGGGGCGGACTGCCCACAGATACGCAGTATTTT
v_gene: TRBV5-4; abundance: many; d_gene: TRBD2; j_gene: TRBJ2-2; CDR3aa: CASSGGGRAGELFF; CDR3nt: TGTGCCAGCAGTGGTGGCGGGAGGGCCGGGGAGCTGTTTTTT
v_gene: TRBV5-4; abundance: many; d_gene: NA; j_gene: TRBJ1-2; CDR3aa: CASSLGGTNYGYTF; CDR3nt: TGTGCCAGCAGCTTGGGGGGCACCAACTATGGCTACACCTTC
v_gene: TRBV7-3; abundance: many; d_gene: NA; j_gene: TRBJ2-3; CDR3aa: CASSLSHSTDTQYF; CDR3nt: TGTGCCAGCAGCTTATCGCACTCCACAGATACGCAGTATTTT
v_gene: TRBV5-1; abundance: many; d_gene: NA; j_gene: TRBJ2-3; CDR3aa: CASSLMDNTDTQYF; CDR3nt: TGCGCCAGCAGCTTGATGGATAACACAGATACGCAGTATTTT
v_gene: TRBV5-4; abundance: few; d_gene: NA; j_gene: TRBJ2-1; CDR3aa: CASSIWGRLNEQFF; CDR3nt: TGTGCCAGCAGCATATGGGGGAGGTTAAATGAGCAGTTCTTC
v_gene: TRBV15; abundance: many; d_gene: NA; j_gene: TRBJ1-2; CDR3aa: CATSRGEGLSGYTF; CDR3nt: TGTGCCACCAGCAGAGGCGAGGGTTTGAGTGGCTACACCTTC
v_gene: TRBV19; abundance: many; d_gene: TRBD2; j_gene: TRBJ2-1; CDR3aa: CASSTPTAGGRSSYNEQFF; CDR3nt: TGTGCCAGTAGTACTCCCACAGCGGGAGGCCGAAGCTCCTACAATGAGCAGTTCTTC
v_gene: TRBV7-2; abundance: many; d_gene: NA; j_gene: TRBJ2-7; CDR3aa: CASSPGGPKQYF; CDR3nt: TGTGCCAGCAGCCCGGGTGGTCCAAAGCAGTACTTC
v_gene: TRBV7-3; abundance: many; d_gene: NA; j_gene: TRBJ2-7; CDR3aa: CASSPPVAGAREQYF; CDR3nt: TGTGCCAGCAGCCCCCCAGTGGCGGGGGCCCGCGAGCAGTACTTC
v_gene: TRBV20-1; abundance: many; d_gene: NA; j_gene: TRBJ2-1; CDR3aa: CSAPARHNEQFF; CDR3nt: TGCAGTGCCCCTGCTAGGCACAATGAGCAGTTCTTC
v_gene: TRBV3-1; abundance: many; d_gene: NA; j_gene: TRBJ2-7; CDR3aa: CASSQDRWEQYF; CDR3nt: TGTGCCAGCAGCCAAGATAGGTGGGAGCAGTACTTC
v_gene: TRBV6-4; abundance: many; d_gene: TRBD1; j_gene: TRBJ2-7; CDR3aa: CASRERGQGPYEQYF; CDR3nt: TGTGCCAGCAGAGAGAGGGGACAGGGGCCTTACGAGCAGTACTTC
v_gene: TRBV5-4; abundance: NA; d_gene: NA; j_gene: TRBJ1-2; CDR3aa: CASSLGGAANYGYTF; CDR3nt: TGTGCCAGCAGCTTGGGCGGGGCAGCTAACTATGGCTACACCTTC
v_gene: TRBV9; abundance: many; d_gene: NA; j_gene: TRBJ2-2; CDR3aa: CASSVLPQASHTGELFF; CDR3nt: TGTGCCAGCAGCGTATTACCCCAGGCGTCGCACACCGGGGAGCTGTTTTTT
v_gene: TRBV4-1; abundance: many; d_gene: NA; j_gene: TRBJ2-5; CDR3aa: CASSQEVRGPPKTQYF; CDR3nt: TGCGCCAGCAGCCAAGAAGTGAGGGGTCCCCCCAAGACCCAGTACTTC
v_gene: TRBV5-4; abundance: NA; d_gene: TRBD2; j_gene: TRBJ2-1; CDR3aa: CASSLAGAGGRVSEQFF; CDR3nt: TGTGCCAGCAGCTTGGCCGGGGCGGGCGGGAGGGTCTCTGAGCAGTTCTTC
v_gene: TRBV15; abundance: many; d_gene: NA; j_gene: TRBJ1-4; CDR3aa: CATSRDKGNNEKLFF; CDR3nt: TGTGCCACCAGCAGAGATAAGGGAAATAATGAAAAACTGTTTTTT